The 21 T cell receptor beta chains below all came from one sample that was sequenced in a study of cytomegalovirus exposure and HLA in healthy donors. Use of 60 Vbeta and 13 Jbeta primers characterized the PCR. Sequencing was performed with immunoSEQ multiplex PCR; in TCRdb, only in-frame clones are kept and a portion is missing. The top ten hold 1.7% of the sample, which has over 50,000 clones, about four fifths seen once. The sequencing sample was made of PBMCs. The source of these receptors is a man in his forties in good health and CMV-seronegative.

The gene calls are TRBV29-1 and TRBJ2-2, with D perhaps matching TRBD1 (6 bases). V lost 7 bases and J 5 bases, leaving 8 bases between the germline ends. The CDR3 has 11 amino acids. Germline assignment: CDR1 SQVTM and CDR2 ANQGSEA. The chain's CDR3 is CSGTDTGELFF. CDR3 in DNA: TGCAGCGGGACAGATACCGGGGAGCTGTTTTTT.

The chain has TRBV7-9 and TRBJ2-1, with 11 bases that match TRBD2. Germline V lookup: CDR1 SEHNR, CDR2 FQNEAQ (reference sequence). The CDR3 sequence is 16 residues long. After removal of 4 bases from V and 9 bases from J, the junction contained 11 bases not matched to a gene. CDR3 region: CASSSDLAGGLGEQFF. In nucleotides, the CDR3 is TGTGCCAGCAGCTCAGATCTAGCGGGGGGCCTTGGTGAGCAGTTCTTC.

The V gene is TRBV2, the J gene TRBJ1-2; the match to TRBD1 covers 10 bases. There are 15 residues in the CDR3. The germline CDR1 and CDR2 sequences are SNHLY and FYNNEI. Losses at the gene ends were 6 bases for V and 5 bases for J; bases not matched to a gene: 9. The CDR3 nucleotides read TGTGCCAGCAGGGATGACAGGGGGCAGGGGTATGGCTACACCTTC. Residues: CASRDDRGQGYGYTF. Combining the CDR3 with reference TRBV2 and TRBJ1-2 gives the whole variable domain EPEVTQTPSHQVTQMGQEVILRCVPISNHLYFYWYRQILGQKVEFLVSFYNNEISEKSEIFDDQFSVERPDGSNFTLKIRSTKLEDSAMYFCASRDDRGQGYGYTFGSGTRLTVV.

V usage is TRBV5-1 and J usage is TRBJ2-3; possible D gene TRBD2, 5 bases. The V gene lost 0 bases and the J gene lost 3 bases, with 8 bases spanning the gap. CDR1 is SGHRS and CDR2 is YFSETQ in the germline V gene. The CDR3 is 14 residues long. The CDR3 nucleotides read TGCGCCAGCAGCTTGGTACTAGATACAGATACGCAGTATTTT. As protein: CASSLVLDTDTQYF. Drawing the rest from reference TRBV5-1 and TRBJ2-3, the complete variable domain is KAGVTQTPRYLIKTRGQQVTLSCSPISGHRSVSWYQQTPGQGLQFLFEYFSETQRNKGNFPGRFSGRQFSNSRSEMNVSTLELGDSALYLCASSLVLDTDTQYFGPGTRLTVL.

The genes are TRBV7-9 and TRBJ2-7; the match to TRBD1 covers 9 bases. Per the germline V gene, CDR1 is SEHNR and CDR2 is FQNEAQ (reference sequence). Trimming removed 5 bases from V and 3 bases from J; junction bases left unmatched: 11. The CDR3 length is 16 residues. The CDR3 sequence is CASSLVGQGFNYEQYF. CDR3 sequence (DNA): TGTGCCAGCAGCCTGGTGGGACAGGGCTTTAACTACGAGCAGTACTTC.

The V call is TRBV19, the J call TRBJ1-4; 7 bases match TRBD1. V shed 5 bases and J 3 bases; nucleotides not matched to a gene: 9. Germline values: CDR1 LNHDA, CDR2 SQIVND (reference sequence). The CDR3 contains 16 residues. The CDR3 region has the DNA TGTGCCAGTAGTGCGCTGACAGGGATGTCTAATGAAAAACTGTTTTTT. Translated: CASSALTGMSNEKLFF.

CDR3 nucleotides: TGTGCCAGCAGCTTACTATCTTTACACACCGGGGAGCTGTTTTTT. Translated: CASSLLSLHTGELFF. The V call is TRBV7-9, the J call TRBJ2-2; D gene unclear. Germline V CDR1 and CDR2: SEHNR, FQNEAQ (reference sequence). The V end lost 2 bases, the J end lost 3 bases, and 10 bases lay between the germline ends. CDR3 length: 15 amino acids.

The chain combines TRBV6-1 with TRBJ2-5; TRBD2 matches 9 bases. Germline V CDR1 and CDR2: MNHNS, SASEGT. Trimming cost V 7 bases and J 5 bases; bases outside gene matches: 11. This CDR3 is built from 15 residues. In nucleotides, the CDR3 is TGTGCCAGCATTGGGGCTCTAGCGGGGCTTGAGACCCAGTACTTC. The encoded protein is CASIGALAGLETQYF.

This clone was seen only once. The genes are TRBV7-6 and TRBJ1-2, with D unresolved. The CDR3 runs 15 residues. Germline CDR1 is SGHVS and CDR2 is FNYEAQ. Trimming stripped 1 base from V and 4 bases from J, with 13 bases between. CDR3 DNA sequence: TGTGCCAGCAGCTTAGGGGCAGGAATCCTCTATGGCTACACCTTC. The encoded protein is CASSLGAGILYGYTF.

This sequence joins TRBV9 and TRBJ2-2, with D perhaps matching TRBD2 (6 bases). The CDR3 consists of 15 residues. Germline CDR1 SGDLS, CDR2 YYNGEE. Trimming took 4 bases from V and 1 from J, leaving 11 bases between them. CDR3 in DNA: TGTGCCAGCAGCTCCCCGGGACTGAACACCGGGGAGCTGTTTTTT. This sequence encodes CASSSPGLNTGELFF.

V and J are TRBV6-4 and TRBJ2-2, with 9 bases identical to TRBD2. Germline CDR1 and CDR2: MRHNA and SNTAGT. The CDR3 runs 15 residues. V shed 3 bases and J 4 bases; nucleotides not matched to a gene: 3. The CDR3 is CASSEKAGGTGELFF. The CDR3, as DNA: TGTGCCAGCAGTGAGAAAGCGGGGGGCACCGGGGAGCTGTTTTTT.

The J gene is TRBJ2-5, the V gene TRBV12-5; tentatively, D is TRBD2 (6 bases). Per germline, CDR1 LGHNT and CDR2 FRNRAP. V lost 6 bases to trimming and J lost 5 bases, with 10 bases between them. This CDR3 comprises 12 residues. The CDR3 DNA sequence: TGTGCTAGTGGATGGGGGGTCGAGACCCAGTACTTC. Amino acids: CASGWGVETQYF.

This sequence joins TRBV5-5 and TRBJ2-7; TRBD1 matches at 10 bases. Germline V gene data show CDR1 as SGHKS and CDR2 as YYEKEE (reference sequence). This CDR3 spans 16 amino acids. V lost 2 bases and J lost 3; bases outside the gene matches: 8. CDR3 coding DNA: TGTGCCAGCAGCTTTCTTCTGCGGGACAGGGGCTACGAGCAGTACGTC. Its translation is CASSFLLRDRGYEQYV.

As for this clone: This CDR3 is also generated by other DNA sequences in the sample. The genes are TRBV18 and TRBJ1-5; a possible D gene is TRBD1 (5 bases). In germline, CDR1 is KGHSH, CDR2 LQKENI. The CDR3 sequence is 13 residues long. V was pared by 2 bases and J by 5 bases, with 7 bases between. The CDR3, as DNA: TGTGCCAGCTCACCAGGGGGGGATCAGCCCCAGCATTTT. Protein sequence: CASSPGGDQPQHF.

The J gene is TRBJ1-2, the V gene TRBV14; D ambiguous. The V end lost 6 bases, the J end lost 5 bases, and 13 bases lay between the germline ends. Germline V gene lookup returns CDR1 SGHDN and CDR2 FVKESK. The CDR3 is 13 residues long. The CDR3 DNA reads TGTGCCAGCAGTCCGTTTAGACAATATGGCTACACCTTC. It is translated as CASSPFRQYGYTF.

The chain uses TRBV7-2 and TRBJ2-5, with 8 bases identical to TRBD1. This CDR3 has 14 residues. Losses at the gene ends were 4 bases for V and 2 bases for J; bases not matched to a gene: 3. Germline loops: CDR1 SGHTA, CDR2 FQGNSA. The CDR3 region is CASSSGTGQETQYF. DNA of the CDR3: TGTGCCAGCAGCTCCGGGACAGGTCAAGAGACCCAGTACTTC.

The chain is built from TRBV4-3 and TRBJ1-5, with D unclear. Trimming pared 0 bases from V and 0 bases from J, leaving 3 bases between. This CDR3 is built from 14 residues. From germline, CDR1 is LGHNA and CDR2 YSLEER. CDR3 protein: CASSQDYSNQPQHF. The CDR3 coding sequence is TGCGCCAGCAGCCAAGACTATAGCAATCAGCCCCAGCATTTT.

V gene TRBV10-2 combines with J gene TRBJ2-5; D ambiguous. In germline, CDR1 is WSHSY, CDR2 SAAADI. Trimming cost V 2 bases and J 0 bases, with 10 bases left between them. The CDR3 is made up of 15 amino acids. The CDR3 region has the DNA TGCGCCAGCAGTGAGAGAGGCGAGAACCAAGAGACCCAGTACTTC. Its translation: CASSERGENQETQYF.

This sequence joins TRBV30 and TRBJ1-6, with 9 bases aligning to TRBD1. Germline assignment: CDR1 GTSNPN and CDR2 SVGIG (reference sequence). The CDR3 loop spans 16 amino acids. The trim removed 2 bases at V and 9 bases at J, leaving 11 bases unmatched. This chain's CDR3 is CAWSPQTGGRGSPLHF. The CDR3 nucleotides read TGTGCCTGGAGTCCACAAACAGGGGGCAGGGGTTCACCCCTCCACTTT.

This clone was seen more than once but under ten times. The chain joins TRBV2 to TRBJ2-7; D is uncertain. Germline CDR1 is SNHLY and CDR2 is FYNNEI. V lost 3 bases and J 9 bases, leaving 0 bases between the germline ends. CDR3 size: 8 residues. This CDR3 reads CASSEQYV. The CDR3 nucleotides are TGTGCCAGCAGTGAGCAGTACGTC.

CDR3 coding DNA: TGTGCCAGCAGCTTAGAGAGACTAGCGGGCACAGATACGCAGTATTTT. Amino acids: CASSLERLAGTDTQYF. The chain employs TRBV7-8 and TRBJ2-3; 9 bases are shared with TRBD2. V shed 1 base and J 1 base; nucleotides not matched to a gene: 3. The CDR3 is 16 residues long. The germline CDR1 and CDR2 sequences are SGHVS and FQNEAQ. Based on the CDR3 plus reference TRBV7-8 and TRBJ2-3, the full variable domain is GAGVSQSPRYKVAKRGQDVALRCDPISGHVSLFWYQQALGQGPEFLTYFQNEAQLDKSGLPSDRFFAERPEGSVSTLKIQRTQQEDSAVYLCASSLERLAGTDTQYFGPGTRLTVL.